A selection of T cell receptor beta chains follows, all from one sample in a study of shared clonotypes between healthy human individuals. Profiled with immunoSEQ multiplex PCR; TCRdb holds only in-frame clones, not every one. The sample lists 950,000 to 1,100,000 clones; approximately 80% were seen once. Sequencing used memory CD4+ T cells from PBMCs. The receptors here all came from a young man in good health. Some clones in this sample may be carry-over from other donors' samples. The CDR3 runs from the conserved cysteine through the conserved F or W. A D gene is named only where the DNA matches it firmly. Not all rows give a size; the values are once, few, many and, for expanded clones, a class.

size	V	D	J	CDR3	DNA
-	TRBV6-6	-	TRBJ1-5	CASSPHGMRQPQHF	TGTGCCAGCAGTCCACATGGGATGAGACAGCCCCAGCATTTT
-	TRBV12-5	-	TRBJ1-1	CASGWHDRPEAFF	TGTGCTAGTGGTTGGCACGACAGGCCAGAAGCTTTCTTT
few	TRBV12-1	-	TRBJ1-5	CASSLDRVDDQPQHF	TGTGCCAGCAGCTTGGACAGGGTTGACGATCAGCCCCAGCATTTT
-	TRBV30	-	TRBJ2-7	CAWKDPGSYEQYF	TGTGCCTGGAAGGATCCGGGATCGTACGAGCAGTACTTC
few	TRBV5-4	TRBD1	TRBJ1-2	CASSTGQGTFGYTF	TGTGCCAGCAGCACCGGACAGGGGACGTTTGGCTACACCTTC
many	TRBV5-6	-	TRBJ1-1	CASSLVGTPGAFF	TGTGCCAGCAGCTTGGTAGGCACCCCGGGGGCTTTCTTT
-	TRBV11-2	TRBD1	TRBJ2-5	CASSRGQAQETQYF	TGTGCCAGCAGCAGGGGACAGGCCCAAGAGACCCAGTACTTC
-	TRBV18	-	TRBJ1-5	CASSPDRGHSNQPQHF	TGTGCCAGCTCACCAGATAGGGGACATAGCAATCAGCCCCAGCATTTT
-	TRBV28	-	TRBJ2-7	CASSSPGGTLGYEQYF	TGTGCCAGCAGTTCCCCGGGTGGCACCTTAGGCTACGAGCAGTACTTC
-	TRBV19	-	TRBJ2-1	CASSPTGGNSYNEQFF	TGTGCCAGTAGTCCCACCGGCGGGAATTCCTACAATGAGCAGTTCTTC
-	TRBV5-1	-	TRBJ1-1	CASSLDGASTEAFF	TGCGCCAGCAGCTTGGATGGGGCGTCCACTGAAGCTTTCTTT
-	TRBV29-1	-	TRBJ1-2	CSVVRGPNYGYTF	TGCAGCGTTGTAAGAGGGCCTAACTATGGCTACACCTTC
-	TRBV6-1	-	TRBJ2-7	CASSARPEQYF	TGTGCCAGCAGTGCCCGACCGGAGCAGTACTTC
-	TRBV18	-	TRBJ2-7	CASSPPAPYEQYF	TGTGCCAGCTCACCCCCCGCCCCATACGAGCAGTACTTC
once	TRBV7-2	-	TRBJ1-2	CASSLYALYGYTF	TGTGCCAGCAGCTTATACGCCCTCTATGGCTACACCTTC
-	TRBV7-3	TRBD1	TRBJ2-5	CASSRGTDDLGTQYF	TGTGCCAGCAGCCGAGGGACAGACGATCTAGGGACCCAGTACTTC
few	TRBV7-8	TRBD1	TRBJ2-1	CASSLTGDNRFF	TGTGCCAGCAGCTTGACAGGGGATAACCGGTTCTTC
-	TRBV9	-	TRBJ2-5	CASSVGRREETQYF	TGTGCCAGCAGCGTAGGTCGCAGGGAAGAGACCCAGTACTTC
-	TRBV9	-	TRBJ2-1	CASSADSNNEQFF	TGTGCCAGCAGTGCCGACAGCAACAATGAGCAGTTCTTC
-	TRBV10-1	-	TRBJ1-2	CASRNRPGHYGYTF	TGCGCCAGCAGAAACAGGCCCGGGCACTATGGCTACACCTTC
-	TRBV5-6	-	TRBJ2-6	CASSHRQALWANVLTF	TGTGCCAGCAGCCACAGACAGGCTCTGTGGGCCAACGTCCTGACTTTC
-	TRBV30	-	TRBJ2-1	CAWRPGSRGNEQFF	TGTGCCTGGAGGCCCGGGAGTAGAGGCAATGAGCAGTTCTTC
-	TRBV7-6	-	TRBJ2-1	CASSLGREEQFF	TGTGCCAGCAGCTTAGGACGGGAGGAGCAGTTCTTC
-	TRBV27	-	TRBJ2-2	CASSLFGTVNTGELFF	TGTGCCAGCAGTTTATTCGGGACGGTTAACACCGGGGAGCTGTTTTTT
-	TRBV6-6	TRBD1	TRBJ1-1	CASSAEGTGGTEAFF	TGTGCCAGCAGTGCCGAGGGGACAGGGGGAACTGAAGCTTTCTTT
many	TRBV6-1	-	TRBJ2-7	CASSWQLGGVYEQYF	TGTGCCAGCAGTTGGCAACTAGGGGGGGTCTACGAGCAGTACTTC
few	TRBV4-3	-	TRBJ2-7	CASSQGYAGRYEQYF	TGCGCCAGCAGCCAAGGATACGCTGGACGGTACGAGCAGTACTTC
-	TRBV2	TRBD2	TRBJ2-2	CASSGAGGHIGELFF	TGTGCCAGCAGTGGGGCGGGAGGTCATATCGGGGAGCTGTTTTTT
-	TRBV6-1	TRBD1	TRBJ2-5	CASSRKTGGWETQYF	TGTGCCAGCAGTCGAAAAACAGGGGGCTGGGAGACCCAGTACTTC